These 29 T cell receptor beta chains came from one sample sequenced in a study of OX40 agonist ivuxolimab in advanced cancers. TCRdb's table, derived via immunoSEQ multiplex PCR, lists solely in-frame clones and lacks some. In the table there are just over 45,000 clones, 85% to 95% of which are singletons. The sequences come from CD4+ or CD8+ T cells sorted from blood, collected in a trial of the OX40 agonist ivuxolimab. These receptors all come from an adult with an advanced solid tumor such as melanoma, head and neck, liver or kidney cancer.

This chain links TRBV6-1 with TRBJ2-7, with D uncertain. This CDR3 comprises 13 residues. Trimming cost V 3 bases and J 2 bases, with 8 bases left between them. CDR1 and CDR2 from the germline V gene are MNHNS and SASEGT. CDR3: CASSDNTPYEQYF. The CDR3 nucleotides are TGTGCCAGCAGTGATAACACCCCCTACGAGCAGTACTTC.

This clone was detected once. The chain uses TRBV7-9 and TRBJ2-7; D not certain. The V end was cut by 4 bases, the J end by 0 bases, with 16 bases between. Germline CDR1 and CDR2: SEHNR and FQNEAQ (reference sequence). This CDR3 is 16 amino acids long. This CDR3 reads CASSSSRLVSSYEQYF. The CDR3 coding sequence is TGTGCCAGCAGCTCCTCGAGATTGGTATCCTCCTACGAGCAGTACTTC.

This clone was seen a handful of times. The V and J genes are TRBV9 and TRBJ1-1, with D tentatively TRBD1 (5 bases). The germline V gene encodes CDR1 SGDLS and CDR2 YYNGEE. This CDR3 comprises 15 residues. Trimming pared 5 bases from V and 0 bases from J, leaving 14 bases between. CDR3 nucleotide sequence: TGTGCCAGCAGTCCACGGGGCAGAATGAACACTGAAGCTTTCTTT. Encoded protein: CASSPRGRMNTEAFF.

The chain combines TRBV28 with TRBJ2-2; D is ambiguous. This CDR3 spans 16 amino acids. V was trimmed by 1 base and J by 0 bases, leaving 9 bases between them. The germline V gene has CDR1 MDHEN and CDR2 SYDVKM. CDR3 sequence: CASSLSANTNTGELFF. The CDR3 nucleotides read TGTGCCAGCAGTTTATCTGCCAATACGAACACCGGGGAGCTGTTTTTT.

V gene TRBV30 combines with J gene TRBJ1-1; D possibly corresponds to TRBD1 (6 bases). This CDR3 comprises 15 residues. Per the germline V gene, CDR1 is GTSNPN and CDR2 is SVGIG (reference sequence). V was trimmed by 1 base and J by 1 base, leaving 13 bases between them. Written as DNA, the CDR3 is TGTGCCTGGAGTGAGTTTGGGGGCCCGAACACTGAAGCTTTCTTT. Its protein is CAWSEFGGPNTEAFF. Combining the CDR3 with reference TRBV30 and TRBJ1-1 gives the whole variable domain SQTIHQWPATLVQPVGSPLSLECTVEGTSNPNLYWYRQAAGRGLQLLFYSVGIGQISSEVPQNLSASRPQDRQFILSSKKLLLSDSGFYLCAWSEFGGPNTEAFFGQGTRLTVV.

Only one count was recorded for this clone. The V and J genes are TRBV5-6 and TRBJ2-7; 10 bases line up with TRBD2. This CDR3 contains 14 residues. The germline V gene encodes CDR1 SGHDT and CDR2 YYEEEE. The J segment lost 6 bases and the V segment lost 2 bases, leaving 5 bases of the junction unmatched. Here the CDR3 DNA reads TGTGCCAGCAGCTTTTACGGACTAGCGGCCGAGCAGTACTTC. This encodes CASSFYGLAAEQYF.

The chain joins TRBV7-9 to TRBJ1-1; no clear D gene. This CDR3 contains 15 residues. V gave up 3 bases and J gave up 2 bases, with 13 bases separating them. Germline V gene sequence: CDR1 SEHNR, CDR2 FQNEAQ (reference sequence). The CDR3 DNA is TGTGCCAGCAGCTTCTTAACTGGGCCAAACACTGAAGCTTTCTTT. This codes for CASSFLTGPNTEAFF. Full variable domain (remainder filled in from reference TRBV7-9 and TRBJ1-1): DTGVSQNPRHKITKRGQNVTFRCDPISEHNRLYWYRQTLGQGPEFLTYFQNEAQLEKSRLLSDRFSAERPKGSFSTLEIQRTEQGDSAMYLCASSFLTGPNTEAFFGQGTRLTVV.

V usage is TRBV15 and J usage is TRBJ2-7; 8 bases agree with TRBD1. V lost 2 bases and J lost 3; bases outside the gene matches: 9. The germline CDR1 and CDR2 sequences are LNHNV and YYDKDF (reference sequence). This CDR3 comprises 16 residues. The CDR3 DNA follows: TGTGCCACCAGCAGACAAGACAGGGGCCTTTACTACGAGCAGTACTTC. Its protein product is CATSRQDRGLYYEQYF.

The rearrangement links TRBV6-6 to TRBJ2-2, with D possibly being TRBD2 (5 bases). The V and J ends lost 4 bases and 1 base respectively, with 13 bases between them. The length of the CDR3 is 16 residues. Germline V gene sequence: CDR1 MNHNY, CDR2 SVGAGI (reference sequence). CDR3 bases: TGTGCCAGCAGTTCGCTAGCTATTGGGAACACCGGGGAGCTGTTTTTT. The encoded protein is CASSSLAIGNTGELFF.

The chain joins TRBV4-2 to TRBJ2-7, with D unresolved. V was trimmed by 0 bases and J by 5 bases, leaving 11 bases between them. The V gene's germline CDR1 is LGHNA and CDR2 YNFKEQ. This CDR3 has 14 residues. The CDR3 DNA reads TGTGCCAGCAGCCAAGATAGACCCGTACACGAGCAGTACTTC. Translated: CASSQDRPVHEQYF.

The chain's CDR3 is CASSLGGLAGVETQYF. The CDR3 DNA sequence: TGTGCCAGCAGCTTAGGGGGACTAGCGGGAGTGGAGACCCAGTACTTC. V and J are TRBV7-9 and TRBJ2-5; 14 bases map to TRBD2. This CDR3 contains 16 residues. V was clipped by 1 base and J by 5 bases; unmatched bases: 3. CDR1 SEHNR and CDR2 FQNEAQ come from the germline V gene (reference sequence).

The chain's CDR3 is CSVEVPETGLYEQYF. CDR3 sequence (DNA): TGCAGCGTTGAAGTCCCCGAGACAGGGCTCTACGAGCAGTACTTC. This sequence joins TRBV29-1 and TRBJ2-7; the match to TRBD1 covers 7 bases. The trim removed 1 base at V and 3 bases at J, leaving 9 bases unmatched. Per the germline V gene, CDR1 is SQVTM and CDR2 is ANQGSEA. This CDR3 has 15 amino acids.

The J gene is TRBJ2-3, the V gene TRBV7-8; D is uncertain. The CDR3 length is 13 residues. Per the germline V gene, CDR1 is SGHVS and CDR2 is FQNEAQ. The V and J ends lost 5 bases and 6 bases respectively, with 12 bases between them. This CDR3 reads CASSTGPVDTQYF. DNA of the CDR3: TGTGCCAGCAGCACCGGTCCCGTTGATACGCAGTATTTT. The variable domain in full, completed from reference TRBV7-8 and TRBJ2-3, reads GAGVSQSPRYKVAKRGQDVALRCDPISGHVSLFWYQQALGQGPEFLTYFQNEAQLDKSGLPSDRFFAERPEGSVSTLKIQRTQQEDSAVYLCASSTGPVDTQYFGPGTRLTVL.

The chain recombines TRBV5-6 with TRBJ2-1, with 12 bases lining up with TRBD2. Germline V CDR1 and CDR2: SGHDT, YYEEEE. The CDR3 runs to 15 residues. The V and J ends lost 1 base and 12 bases, in that order; junction bases with no gene match: 8. The chain's CDR3 is CASSLQASGRARQFF. CDR3 sequence (DNA): TGTGCCAGCAGCTTGCAGGCTAGCGGGAGGGCAAGGCAGTTCTTC.

This chain connects TRBV27 to TRBJ2-7; no clear D gene. V lost 3 bases and J lost 3, with 12 bases in between. CDR1 is MNHEY, CDR2 SMNVEV, per germline (reference sequence). The CDR3 loop spans 14 amino acids. CDR3 nucleotides: TGTGCCAGCAGTTTTTCGACCGACCGCTACGAGCAGTACTTC. It specifies CASSFSTDRYEQYF.

This clone was observed a single time. This chain connects TRBV4-1 to TRBJ1-2; no clear D gene. The CDR3 extends over 15 amino acids. V lost 1 base and J lost 0, with 9 bases in between. Germline values: CDR1 MGHRA, CDR2 YSYEKL. CDR3 coding DNA: TGCGCCAGCAGCCAAGCCACAGAGACTAACTATGGCTACACCTTC. Protein sequence: CASSQATETNYGYTF.

The chain employs TRBV4-1 and TRBJ2-1; 8 nucleotides line up with TRBD2. Germline V gene sequence: CDR1 MGHRA, CDR2 YSYEKL. The length of the CDR3 is 15 residues. The V segment lost 4 bases and the J segment 7 bases; nucleotides outside the gene matches: 9. In DNA form, the CDR3 reads TGCGCCAGCAGCCCCGGACTAGCCGGGAGGAATGAGCAGTTCTTC. It translates to CASSPGLAGRNEQFF.

The rearrangement links TRBV4-3 to TRBJ2-1; D uncertain. V lost 6 bases and J 5 bases, leaving 8 bases between the germline ends. The CDR3 runs to 12 residues. Germline CDR1 and CDR2: LGHNA and YSLEER. The CDR3 is CASRLGNNEQFF. The CDR3 DNA reads TGCGCCAGCAGGCTAGGGAACAATGAGCAGTTCTTC.

This clone was detected only once. The chain employs TRBV7-9 and TRBJ1-4; TRBD1 is a possible D gene (5 bases). The germline V and J ends were trimmed by 5 bases and 6 bases, with 7 bases remaining between them. Germline V CDR1 and CDR2: SEHNR, FQNEAQ (reference sequence). The CDR3 is made up of 12 amino acids. DNA for the CDR3: TGTGCCAGCAGCCGGGGCGATGAAAAACTGTTTTTT. Translating it yields CASSRGDEKLFF.

The CDR3 DNA reads as TGTGCCAGCAGCCCCAAGGGTTTCAATGAAAAACTGTTTTTT. It codes for CASSPKGFNEKLFF. The gene calls are TRBV7-9 and TRBJ1-4; D remains ambiguous. The V end was cut by 5 bases, the J end by 5 bases, with 12 bases between. CDR3 length: 14 residues. Germline assignment: CDR1 SEHNR and CDR2 FQNEAQ (reference sequence). The full variable domain, rest sourced from reference TRBV7-9 and TRBJ1-4, is DTGVSQNPRHKITKRGQNVTFRCDPISEHNRLYWYRQTLGQGPEFLTYFQNEAQLEKSRLLSDRFSAERPKGSFSTLEIQRTEQGDSAMYLCASSPKGFNEKLFFGSGTQLSVL.

The rearrangement links TRBV9 to TRBJ2-1; no firm D call. The length of the CDR3 is 13 residues. V lost 4 bases and J 4 bases, leaving 9 bases between the germline ends. Germline assignment: CDR1 SGDLS and CDR2 YYNGEE. The CDR3 DNA follows: TGTGCCAGCAGCCTCCCCCCTTACAATGAGCAGTTCTTC. It specifies CASSLPPYNEQFF.

The V call is TRBV27, the J call TRBJ2-1; 14 bases map to TRBD2. Germline V lookup: CDR1 MNHEY, CDR2 SMNVEV (reference sequence). This CDR3 has 15 residues. V trimming: 2 bases; J trimming: 12 bases; junction bases outside the gene matches: 6. The CDR3 DNA is TGTGCCAGCAGTTTAGGGACTAGCGGGAGAGATGGGCAGTTCTTC. This codes for CASSLGTSGRDGQFF.

This chain uses TRBV7-2 with TRBJ2-7; possibly TRBD1 for D (5 bases). The CDR3 totals 13 residues. Deletions cut 6 bases from V and 3 bases from J, with 12 bases between. CDR1 is SGHTA, CDR2 FQGNSA, per germline. The CDR3 loop reads CASRPSGNYEQYF. In DNA, the CDR3 is TGTGCCAGCAGGCCTTCAGGGAACTACGAGCAGTACTTC.

The J gene is TRBJ2-2, the V gene TRBV9; possibly TRBD2 for D (6 bases). V dropped 2 bases and J dropped 7 bases, with 15 bases sitting between them. The germline V gene encodes CDR1 SGDLS and CDR2 YYNGEE. The CDR3 contains 15 residues. The CDR3 protein is CASSVSGDWVGELFF. DNA of the CDR3: TGTGCCAGCAGCGTTTCGGGAGATTGGGTCGGGGAGCTGTTTTTT.

This chain joins TRBV4-2 and TRBJ1-2; weak D call: TRBD1 (6 bases). Germline V gene lookup returns CDR1 LGHNA and CDR2 YNFKEQ. This CDR3 comprises 16 residues. Trimming shortened V by 0 bases and J by 4 bases, and 15 bases separated the two germline ends. CDR3 protein: CASSQDPAGAAYGYTF. As DNA, the CDR3 is TGTGCCAGCAGCCAAGATCCGGCAGGGGCTGCCTATGGCTACACCTTC.

The genes are TRBV4-3 and TRBJ1-4, with TRBD1 matching over 8 bases. This CDR3 region has 16 residues. V gave up 0 bases and J gave up 6 bases; unmatched junction bases: 6. Germline values: CDR1 LGHNA, CDR2 YSLEER. CDR3 sequence: CASSQDDRGAHEKLFF. The CDR3 region has the DNA TGCGCCAGCAGCCAAGACGACAGGGGCGCTCATGAAAAACTGTTTTTT.

The DNA of the CDR3 is TGTGCCAGCAGCCTGGGGGCAGGCCAGCCCCAGCATTTT. Translated: CASSLGAGQPQHF. The rearrangement links TRBV27 to TRBJ1-5; a possible D gene is TRBD1 (6 bases). The CDR3 covers 13 residues. From germline, CDR1 is MNHEY and CDR2 SMNVEV (reference sequence). Trimming removed 6 bases at V and 7 bases at J, with 13 bases between.

This clone was seen only once. The chain links TRBV21-1 to TRBJ1-1. TRBV21-1 is listed as a pseudogene. The CDR3 runs to 12 residues. In DNA, the CDR3 is TGTGCCAGCTTCACCGTGAACACTGAAGCTTTCTTT. This gives the protein CASFTVNTEAFF.

This clone appeared once. The chain recombines TRBV7-9 with TRBJ2-7; 8 positions match TRBD1. The V and J ends lost 5 bases and 3 bases, in that order; junction bases with no gene match: 6. Germline V gene sequence: CDR1 SEHNR, CDR2 FQNEAQ (reference sequence). This CDR3 is 14 amino acids long. The CDR3 here is CASSVGTGDYEQYF. The CDR3 DNA follows: TGTGCCAGCAGCGTCGGGACAGGTGACTACGAGCAGTACTTC. Full variable domain (rest looked up from reference TRBV7-9 and TRBJ2-7): DTGVSQNPRHKITKRGQNVTFRCDPISEHNRLYWYRQTLGQGPEFLTYFQNEAQLEKSRLLSDRFSAERPKGSFSTLEIQRTEQGDSAMYLCASSVGTGDYEQYFGPGTRLTVT.